This T cell receptor beta chain was found in a study of beta chain features in type 1 diabetes. Based on CD45RO/CCR7/CD25/CD127/CD95/CD27, CD4+ regulatory, stem cell-like memory, naive and central memory cells were sorted. Purity exceeded 98% in all sorted populations. Broader study findings: Patients' naive, central memory and regulatory TCRB repertoires appeared more alike than those of healthy donors. Type 1 diabetes patients had TCRB CDR3s that were shorter (moderately but significantly so) in all four CD4+ subsets. Individuals with type 1 diabetes displayed fewer insertions and more deletions at VDJ junctions.

A few counts support this clone. What it recognizes is unknown. Reverse transcribing all isolated RNA meant expressed TCRB transcripts were sequenced. This table comes from immunoSEQ multiplex PCR, and its TCRdb copy is limited to in-frame clones, with some not included. The sample has approximately 600,000 clones, around an eighth seen once. The source of this sequence is a man aged 30 to 39 with type 1 diabetes. Sequencing was done on a sample of naive CD4+ T cells from blood.

CDR3: CAKQGPFTGELFF. Here the CDR3 DNA reads TGTGCCAAACAGGGGCCTTTCACCGGGGAGCTGTTTTTT. V is TRBV7-9 and J is TRBJ2-2; TRBD1 matches at 7 bases. J was trimmed by 4 bases and V by 10 bases; bases with no gene match: 6. The CDR3 runs 13 residues. CDR1 and CDR2 from the germline V gene are SEHNR and FQNEAQ (reference sequence). The full variable domain, rest sourced from reference TRBV7-9 and TRBJ2-2, is DTGVSQNPRHKITKRGQNVTFRCDPISEHNRLYWYRQTLGQGPEFLTYFQNEAQLEKSRLLSDRFSAERPKGSFSTLEIQRTEQGDSAMYLCAKQGPFTGELFFGEGSRLTVL.